This is a list of T cell receptor beta chains from one sample in a study of cytomegalovirus exposure and HLA in healthy donors. The data were produced by immunoSEQ multiplex PCR, yet TCRdb's version contains in-frame clones alone and is incomplete. The sample holds about 160,000 clones, roughly 80% seen once. Sequenced input: PBMCs. These receptors were taken from a male donor in good health and CMV-seropositive. CDR3s include the opening cysteine and the closing phenylalanine or tryptophan. The order of the fields is V gene, J gene, CDR3 protein.

v_gene: TRBV2; j_gene: TRBJ2-7; CDR3aa: CAGQQVGYEQYF
v_gene: TRBV11-3; j_gene: TRBJ2-1; CDR3aa: CASSRQSGAYNEQFF
v_gene: TRBV14; j_gene: TRBJ2-2; CDR3aa: CASSGDRANTGELFF
v_gene: TRBV4-2; j_gene: TRBJ2-2; CDR3aa: CASSQSGLTGELFF
v_gene: TRBV30; j_gene: TRBJ1-2; CDR3aa: CAWSVPGYGYTF
v_gene: TRBV9; j_gene: TRBJ2-7; CDR3aa: CASSIGLAGSYEQYF
v_gene: TRBV9; j_gene: TRBJ2-1; CDR3aa: CASSVEWTSGHNEQFF
v_gene: TRBV4-2; j_gene: TRBJ2-1; CDR3aa: CASSQGVGAGGPNEQFF
v_gene: TRBV7-9; j_gene: TRBJ2-6; CDR3aa: CASTGSGANVLTF
v_gene: TRBV5-1; j_gene: TRBJ1-2; CDR3aa: CASIPHAPEAGGGNYGYTF
v_gene: TRBV7-2; j_gene: TRBJ1-2; CDR3aa: CASSQRGGVDGYTF
v_gene: TRBV9; j_gene: TRBJ2-3; CDR3aa: CASSAGTGQSTDTQYF
v_gene: TRBV7-2; j_gene: TRBJ2-1; CDR3aa: CASSNSGLRYNEQFF
v_gene: TRBV10-3; j_gene: TRBJ1-4; CDR3aa: CAISAAAGVGNEKLFF
v_gene: TRBV4-3; j_gene: TRBJ2-7; CDR3aa: CASSQEVGLAGGFEQYF
v_gene: TRBV2; j_gene: TRBJ2-7; CDR3aa: CASSGQNYEQYF
v_gene: TRBV19; j_gene: TRBJ2-5; CDR3aa: CASSNAALALQETQYF
v_gene: TRBV7-8; j_gene: TRBJ1-4; CDR3aa: CASSLKRTGAAHNEKLFF
v_gene: TRBV9; j_gene: TRBJ2-7; CDR3aa: CASSVGASGRAGNEQYF
v_gene: TRBV7-9; j_gene: TRBJ2-2; CDR3aa: CASSFPGLAVTANTGELFF
v_gene: TRBV7-9; j_gene: TRBJ2-1; CDR3aa: CASSEAGRLAGGEQFF
v_gene: TRBV14; j_gene: TRBJ2-7; CDR3aa: CASTRGWASWDSEQYF
v_gene: TRBV10-1; j_gene: TRBJ2-7; CDR3aa: CARVAGVRSYEQYF
v_gene: TRBV6-1; j_gene: TRBJ2-5; CDR3aa: CASSALGLAGVGSEKTQYF
v_gene: TRBV11-2; j_gene: TRBJ2-3; CDR3aa: CASSSGLLTDTQYF
v_gene: TRBV25-1; j_gene: TRBJ2-1; CDR3aa: CATSADRDHEQFF
v_gene: TRBV5-4; j_gene: TRBJ2-3; CDR3aa: CASSLVGPATTQYF
v_gene: TRBV30; j_gene: TRBJ2-7; CDR3aa: CAWSGGNDYEQYF
v_gene: TRBV28; j_gene: TRBJ1-5; CDR3aa: CASSWWGRGNNQPQHF
v_gene: TRBV27; j_gene: TRBJ2-5; CDR3aa: CASSFSGSGETQYF
v_gene: TRBV4-1; j_gene: TRBJ2-2; CDR3aa: CASSHNGGAAGELFF
v_gene: TRBV7-9; j_gene: TRBJ1-2; CDR3aa: CASSSGFDYGYTF
v_gene: TRBV5-6; j_gene: TRBJ1-1; CDR3aa: CASSSDRGAEAFF
v_gene: TRBV4-1; j_gene: TRBJ2-7; CDR3aa: CASSQGLRVGLEQYF
v_gene: TRBV28; j_gene: TRBJ1-2; CDR3aa: CASSAGQEPNYGYTF